This T cell receptor beta chain stems from a study of technical replicates of blood from several donors. The CDR3 is 12 amino acids. Germline lookup yields CDR1 MNHNY and CDR2 SVGAGI (reference sequence). Trimming took off 6 bases at V and 10 bases at J, with 13 bases between the two ends. Clones were sequenced by immunoSEQ multiplex PCR, and TCRdb holds only the in-frame ones, with some missing. The sample shows more than 75,000 clones, just over 85% of them seen only once. The TCR was taken from a human donor in good health. Some clones in this sample may be carry-over from other donors' samples. What was sequenced was PBMCs. The chain combines TRBV6-6 with TRBJ2-1; D possibly corresponds to TRBD2 (5 bases). The chain's CDR3 is CASSPGSREQFF. DNA for the CDR3: TGTGCCAGCAGCCCGGGGTCGAGAGAGCAGTTCTTC.